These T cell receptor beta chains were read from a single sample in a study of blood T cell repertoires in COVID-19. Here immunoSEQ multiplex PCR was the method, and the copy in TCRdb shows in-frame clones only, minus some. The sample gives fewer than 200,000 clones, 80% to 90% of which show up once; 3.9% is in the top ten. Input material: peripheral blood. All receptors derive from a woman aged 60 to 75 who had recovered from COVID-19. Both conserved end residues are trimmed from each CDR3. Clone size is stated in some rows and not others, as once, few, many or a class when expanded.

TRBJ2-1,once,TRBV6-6,ASSRSLGGQLNEQF
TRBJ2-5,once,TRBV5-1,ASSLGQGLETQY
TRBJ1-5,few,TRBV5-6,ASSLGSGTNQPQH
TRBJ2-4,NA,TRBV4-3,ASSQELSGAKNIQY
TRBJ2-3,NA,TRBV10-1,ASSEKVAGVDTQY
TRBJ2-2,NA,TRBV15,ATSAQGYTGELF
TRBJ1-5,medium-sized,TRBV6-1,ASSESNQPQH
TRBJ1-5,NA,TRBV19,ASGQGNQPQH
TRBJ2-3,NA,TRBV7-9,ASSWTEGDTQY
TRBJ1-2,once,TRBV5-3,ARSWIRDSYGYT
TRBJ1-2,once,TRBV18,ASSPSTGANYGYT
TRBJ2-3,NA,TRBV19,ASSHQLGNTQY
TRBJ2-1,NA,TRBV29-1,SVEGGDRVRDEQF
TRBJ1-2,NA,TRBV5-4,ASSPPGQGYGYT